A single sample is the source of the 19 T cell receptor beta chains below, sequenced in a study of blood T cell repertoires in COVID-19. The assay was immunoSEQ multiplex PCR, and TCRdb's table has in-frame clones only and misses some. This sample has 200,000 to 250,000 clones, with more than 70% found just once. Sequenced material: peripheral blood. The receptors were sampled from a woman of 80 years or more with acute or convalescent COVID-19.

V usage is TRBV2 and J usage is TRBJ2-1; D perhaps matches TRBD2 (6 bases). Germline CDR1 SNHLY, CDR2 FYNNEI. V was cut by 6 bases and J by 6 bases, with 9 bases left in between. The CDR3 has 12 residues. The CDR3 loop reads CASRGLLNEQFF. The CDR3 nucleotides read TGTGCCAGCAGGGGACTTCTCAATGAGCAGTTCTTC.

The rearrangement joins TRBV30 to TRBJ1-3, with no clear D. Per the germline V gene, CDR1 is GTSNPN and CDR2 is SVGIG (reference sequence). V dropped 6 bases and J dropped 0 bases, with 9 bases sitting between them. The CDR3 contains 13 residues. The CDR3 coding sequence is TGTGCCTGTCACCCGAGCTCTGGAAACACCATATATTTT. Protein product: CACHPSSGNTIYF.

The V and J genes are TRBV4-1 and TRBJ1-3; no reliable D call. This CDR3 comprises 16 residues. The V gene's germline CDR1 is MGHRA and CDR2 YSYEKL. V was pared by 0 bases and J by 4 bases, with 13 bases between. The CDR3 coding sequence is TGCGCCAGCAGCCAAGATTTTGAGGGAACAGGAAACACCATATATTTT. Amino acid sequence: CASSQDFEGTGNTIYF.

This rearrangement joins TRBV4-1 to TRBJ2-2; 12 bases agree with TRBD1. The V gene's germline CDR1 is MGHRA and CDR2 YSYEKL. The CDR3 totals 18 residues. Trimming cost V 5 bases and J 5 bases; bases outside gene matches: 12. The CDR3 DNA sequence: TGCGCCAGCAGCTATTACCGGGACAGGGGGCGAGGAACCGGGGAGCTGTTTTTT. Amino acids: CASSYYRDRGRGTGELFF.

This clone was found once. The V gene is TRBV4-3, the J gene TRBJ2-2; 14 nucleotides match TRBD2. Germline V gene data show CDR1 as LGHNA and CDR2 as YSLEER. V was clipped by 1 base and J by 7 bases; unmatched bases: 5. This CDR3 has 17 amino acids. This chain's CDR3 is CASSQGTSGGSGGELFF. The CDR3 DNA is TGCGCCAGCAGCCAAGGGACTAGCGGGGGGTCTGGCGGGGAGCTGTTTTTT.

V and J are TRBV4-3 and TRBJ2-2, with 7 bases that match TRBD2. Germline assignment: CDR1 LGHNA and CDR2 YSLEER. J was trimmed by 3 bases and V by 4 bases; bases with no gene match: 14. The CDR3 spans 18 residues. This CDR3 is CASSPFGPGTTDTGELFF. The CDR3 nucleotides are TGCGCCAGCAGCCCCTTCGGACCCGGGACTACCGACACCGGGGAGCTGTTTTTT.

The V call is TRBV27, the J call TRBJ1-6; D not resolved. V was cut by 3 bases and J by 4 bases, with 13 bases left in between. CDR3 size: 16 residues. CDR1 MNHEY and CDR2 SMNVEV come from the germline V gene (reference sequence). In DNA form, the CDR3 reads TGTGCCAGCAGTTTGAGGAATACATTGTATAATTCACCCCTCCACTTT. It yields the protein CASSLRNTLYNSPLHF.

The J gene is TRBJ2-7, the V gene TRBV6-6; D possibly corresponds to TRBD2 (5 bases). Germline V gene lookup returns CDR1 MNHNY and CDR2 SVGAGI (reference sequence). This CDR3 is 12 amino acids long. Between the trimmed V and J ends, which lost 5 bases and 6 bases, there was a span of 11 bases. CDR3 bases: TGTGCCAGCAGTCTCCCTGAGGGCGAGCAGTACTTC. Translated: CASSLPEGEQYF.

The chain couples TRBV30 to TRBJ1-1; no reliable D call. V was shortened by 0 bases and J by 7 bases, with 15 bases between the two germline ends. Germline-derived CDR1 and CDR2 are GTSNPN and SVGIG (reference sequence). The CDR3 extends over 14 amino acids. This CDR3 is CAWSVLDGYNEAFF. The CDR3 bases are TGTGCCTGGAGTGTACTTGACGGGTATAATGAAGCTTTCTTT. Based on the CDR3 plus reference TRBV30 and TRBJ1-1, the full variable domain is SQTIHQWPATLVQPVGSPLSLECTVEGTSNPNLYWYRQAAGRGLQLLFYSVGIGQISSEVPQNLSASRPQDRQFILSSKKLLLSDSGFYLCAWSVLDGYNEAFFGQGTRLTVV.

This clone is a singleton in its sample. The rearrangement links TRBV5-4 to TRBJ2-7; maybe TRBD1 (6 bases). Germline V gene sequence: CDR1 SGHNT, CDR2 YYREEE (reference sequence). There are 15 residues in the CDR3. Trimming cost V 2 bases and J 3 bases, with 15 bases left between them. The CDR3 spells CASSLSLGTLYEQYF. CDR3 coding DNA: TGTGCCAGCAGCTTATCCCTCGGGACACTCTACGAGCAGTACTTC.

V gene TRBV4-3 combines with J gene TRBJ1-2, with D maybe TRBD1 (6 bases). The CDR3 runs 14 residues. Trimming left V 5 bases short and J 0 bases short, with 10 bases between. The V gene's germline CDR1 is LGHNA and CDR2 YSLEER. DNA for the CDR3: TGCGCCAGCAGCAACAGGGTGACTAACTATGGCTACACCTTC. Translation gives CASSNRVTNYGYTF.

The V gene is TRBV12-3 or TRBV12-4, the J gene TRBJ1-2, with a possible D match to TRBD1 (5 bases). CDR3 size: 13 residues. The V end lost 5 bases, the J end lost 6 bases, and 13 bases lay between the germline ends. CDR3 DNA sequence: TGTGCCAGCAGTGAAACAGGCGGTGATGGCTACACCTTC. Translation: CASSETGGDGYTF.

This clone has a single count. In DNA form, the CDR3 reads TGTGCCAGCAGCCAGAACAGGGGCACTGAAGCTTTCTTT. Protein product: CASSQNRGTEAFF. The V call is TRBV3-1 (or the pseudogene TRBV3-2), the J call TRBJ1-1, with TRBD1 matching over 7 bases. Germline assignment: CDR1 LGHDT and CDR2 YNNKEL (reference sequence). Trimming took 3 bases from V and 4 from J; bases not matched to a gene: 2. The CDR3 has 13 amino acids.

The CDR3 loop reads CASSEQGGNTEAFF. The DNA of the CDR3 is TGCGCCAGCAGTGAACAGGGCGGGAACACTGAAGCTTTCTTT. V usage is TRBV10-1 and J usage is TRBJ1-1; maybe TRBD1 (6 bases). In germline, CDR1 is WNHNN, CDR2 SYGVQD (reference sequence). V was cut by 3 bases and J by 1 base, with 9 bases left in between. The CDR3 contains 14 residues.

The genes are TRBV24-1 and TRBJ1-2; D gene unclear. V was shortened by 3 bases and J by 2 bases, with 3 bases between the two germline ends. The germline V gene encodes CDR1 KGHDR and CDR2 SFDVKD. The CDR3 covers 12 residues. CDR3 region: CATSDPNYGYTF. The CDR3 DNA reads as TGTGCCACCAGTGATCCGAACTATGGCTACACCTTC.

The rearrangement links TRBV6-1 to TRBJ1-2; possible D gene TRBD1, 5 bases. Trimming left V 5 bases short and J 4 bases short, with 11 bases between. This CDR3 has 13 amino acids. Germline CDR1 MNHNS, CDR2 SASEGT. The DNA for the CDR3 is TGTGCCAGCAGTTGGGGGGGTTCCTATGGCTACACCTTC. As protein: CASSWGGSYGYTF.

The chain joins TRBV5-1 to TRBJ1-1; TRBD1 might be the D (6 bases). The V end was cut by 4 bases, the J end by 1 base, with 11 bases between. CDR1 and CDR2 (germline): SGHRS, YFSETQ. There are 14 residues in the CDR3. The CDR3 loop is CASSPDRQNTEAFF. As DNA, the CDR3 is TGCGCCAGCAGCCCGGACAGACAGAACACTGAAGCTTTCTTT. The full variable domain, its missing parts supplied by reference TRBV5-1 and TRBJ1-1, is KAGVTQTPRYLIKTRGQQVTLSCSPISGHRSVSWYQQTPGQGLQFLFEYFSETQRNKGNFPGRFSGRQFSNSRSEMNVSTLELGDSALYLCASSPDRQNTEAFFGQGTRLTVV.

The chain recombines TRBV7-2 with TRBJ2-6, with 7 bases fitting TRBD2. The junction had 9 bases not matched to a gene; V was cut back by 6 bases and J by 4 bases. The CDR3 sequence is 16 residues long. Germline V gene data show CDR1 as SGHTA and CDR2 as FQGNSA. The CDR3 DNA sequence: TGTGCCAGCAGTCCTTCCGGGGGGAACGGGGCCAACGTCCTGACTTTC. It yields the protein CASSPSGGNGANVLTF.

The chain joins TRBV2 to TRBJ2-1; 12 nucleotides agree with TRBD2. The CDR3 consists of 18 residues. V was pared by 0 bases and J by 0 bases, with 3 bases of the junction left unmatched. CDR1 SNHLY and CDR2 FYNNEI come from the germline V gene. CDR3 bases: TGTGCCAGCAGTGAAGCGCTAGCGGGGGGGGCCTCCTACAATGAGCAGTTCTTC. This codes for CASSEALAGGASYNEQFF. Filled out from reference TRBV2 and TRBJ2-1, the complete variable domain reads EPEVTQTPSHQVTQMGQEVILRCVPISNHLYFYWYRQILGQKVEFLVSFYNNEISEKSEIFDDQFSVERPDGSNFTLKIRSTKLEDSAMYFCASSEALAGGASYNEQFFGPGTRLTVL.